The 13 T cell receptor beta chains in this list originate from one sample, sequenced in a study of T cell clonality in common variable immunodeficiency. Libraries were prepared by immunoSEQ multiplex PCR; TCRdb keeps only in-frame clonotypes and omits some of them. The sample contains around 39,000 clones, none of them singletons. The sequenced sample consisted of peripheral blood mononuclear cells. These receptors came from a person aged 18 to 75 in good health.

This clone was seen at least ten times. The read falls 3 residues short of the CDR3 end, and the missing part is taken from the germline J gene. The chain joins TRBV7-9 to TRBJ1-5, with 9 bases aligning to TRBD1. The junction had 2 bases not matched to a gene; V was cut back by 5 bases and J by 3 bases. Germline V gene data show CDR1 as SEHNR and CDR2 as FQNEAQ (reference sequence). The CDR3 has 14 residues. The CDR3 protein is CASSRDRDNQPQHF. CDR3 DNA (partial): TGTGCCAGCAGCCGGGACAGGGACAATCAGCCC.

A few counts support this clone. The read gets to within 3 residues of the CDR3 end, and the germline J gene fills in the rest. The chain has TRBV2 and TRBJ2-2, with D uncertain. CDR1 is SNHLY and CDR2 is FYNNEI in the germline V gene. The CDR3 is 11 amino acids. Trimming removed 9 bases from V and 1 base from J, with 3 bases in between. CDR3 bases read: TGTGCCAGTAAGAACACCGGGGAG. Its protein is CASKNTGE. The entire CDR3 reads CASKNTGELFF.

This clone was detected many times. The read ends 3 residues shy of where the CDR3 ends; the end is completed using the germline J gene. The V call is TRBV20-1, the J call TRBJ1-4; 7 bases map to TRBD1. Unmatched junction bases numbered 10, after V lost 0 bases and J lost 0 bases. The CDR3 is made up of 18 amino acids. Germline lookup yields CDR1 DFQATT and CDR2 SNEGSKA (reference sequence). The DNA read from the CDR3 is TGCAGTGCTAGAGACATGAAGGGACAGACTTCAACTAATGAAAAA. As protein: CSARDMKGQTSTNEK. The whole CDR3 protein is CSARDMKGQTSTNEKLFF.

This clone showed up many times. Read data end 3 residues before the CDR3 end; the end is taken from the germline J gene. The rearrangement uses TRBV19 and TRBJ2-3; 9 nucleotides align to TRBD2. V lost 6 bases and J lost 1; bases outside the gene matches: 11. Germline V gene data show CDR1 as LNHDA and CDR2 as SQIVND (reference sequence). This CDR3 comprises 17 residues. The DNA read from the CDR3 is TGTGCCAGTAGCCACCCCTCACTAGCGGGTGGCACAGATACG. This codes for CASSHPSLAGGTDT. The whole CDR3 sequence is CASSHPSLAGGTDTQYF.

Regarding this clone: The read finishes 3 residues shy of the CDR3 end, and the germline J gene is used to complete it. J is TRBJ2-3 and V is TRBV18, with 10 bases identical to TRBD1. Losses at the gene ends were 0 bases for V and 5 bases for J; bases not matched to a gene: 2. The CDR3 sequence is 15 residues long. Germline V gene lookup returns CDR1 KGHSH and CDR2 LQKENI. The CDR3 bases that were read are TGTGCCAGCTCACCACCGACAGGGGGCAAAGATACG. The encoded protein is CASSPPTGGKDT. The entire CDR3 protein reads CASSPPTGGKDTQYF.

Many counts were recorded for this clone. The CDR3 end lies 3 residues beyond the end of the read and is filled in from the germline J gene. The J gene is TRBJ2-7, the V gene TRBV4-1, with D perhaps TRBD1 or TRBD2 (5 bases each). Trimming pared 5 bases from V and 2 bases from J, leaving 13 bases between. The CDR3 is made up of 14 amino acids. The germline V gene has CDR1 MGHRA and CDR2 YSYEKL. The chain's CDR3 is CASSLRGDPYEQYF. The covered CDR3 bases are TGCGCCAGCAGCTTAAGAGGGGATCCCTACGAG.

Ten or more counts support this clone. Read data end 3 residues before the CDR3 end; the end is taken from the germline J gene. This chain links TRBV30 with TRBJ2-7; 7 bases agree with TRBD2. Germline V gives CDR1 GTSNPN, CDR2 SVGIG (reference sequence). The CDR3 totals 13 residues. The J segment lost 2 bases and the V segment lost 7 bases, leaving 8 bases of the junction unmatched. CDR3 in amino acids: CAFSKGRAYEQYF. The sequenced CDR3 bases are TGTGCCTTTTCTAAGGGGAGGGCCTACGAG. Variable domain in full (rest from reference TRBV30 and TRBJ2-7): SQTIHQWPATLVQPVGSPLSLECTVEGTSNPNLYWYRQAAGRGLQLLFYSVGIGQISSEVPQNLSASRPQDRQFILSSKKLLLSDSGFYLCAFSKGRAYEQYFGPGTRLTVT.

This clone has at least ten counts. The sequence runs out 3 residues before the end of the CDR3; the remainder is reconstructed from the germline J gene. The chain links TRBV18 to TRBJ1-5; a weak D match, TRBD1 (6 bases). The germline V gene has CDR1 KGHSH and CDR2 LQKENI. V dropped 6 bases and J dropped 3 bases, with 9 bases sitting between them. The CDR3 spans 13 residues. The CDR3 region is CASSQGNNQPQHF. The covered CDR3 bases are TGTGCCAGCTCGCAGGGGAACAATCAGCCC. Full variable domain (outside the CDR3, taken from reference TRBV18 and TRBJ1-5): NAGVMQNPRHLVRRRGQEARLRCSPMKGHSHVYWYRQLPEEGLKFMVYLQKENIIDESGMPKERFSAEFPKEGPSILRIQQVVRGDSAAYFCASSQGNNQPQHFGDGTRLSIL.

In its sample, this clone was seen many times. The sequenced CDR3 bases are TGCAGTGCTGTCGGACTCTCTCCGTACGAG. Its translation is CSAVGLSPYE. In full, the CDR3 reads CSAVGLSPYEQYF. This rearrangement joins TRBV20-1 to TRBJ2-7; D might be TRBD2 (5 bases). The CDR3 extends 3 residues past the end of the read, so its final part is completed from the germline J gene. The germline V and J ends were trimmed by 5 bases and 4 bases, with 15 bases remaining between them. The CDR3 covers 13 residues. Germline CDR1 and CDR2: DFQATT and SNEGSKA (reference sequence).

This clone was recorded many times. The covered CDR3 bases are TGCAGTGCTACGGGACAGTTTAACACTGAA. Its translation: CSATGQFNTE. The whole CDR3 protein is CSATGQFNTEAFF. The rearrangement uses TRBV20-1 and TRBJ1-1; 7 positions agree with TRBD1. The sequence runs out 3 residues before the end of the CDR3; the remainder is reconstructed from the germline J gene. This CDR3 spans 13 amino acids. Germline loops: CDR1 DFQATT, CDR2 SNEGSKA (reference sequence). J lost 2 bases, V lost 4 bases, and 4 bases had no gene match.

At least ten counts were recorded for this clone. Read data end 3 residues before the CDR3 end; the end is taken from the germline J gene. The chain combines TRBV19 with TRBJ2-6; maybe TRBD1 (5 bases). The germline CDR1 and CDR2 sequences are LNHDA and SQIVND (reference sequence). The CDR3 spans 15 residues. Between the trimmed V and J ends, which lost 8 bases and 0 bases, there was a span of 11 bases. CDR3 DNA (partial): TGTGCCAGTGACAGAGACTCCTCTGGGGCCAACGTC. The encoded protein is CASDRDSSGANV. The entire CDR3 reads CASDRDSSGANVLTF.

This clone was seen at least ten times. The read stops 3 residues short of the end of the CDR3; the missing end is completed from the germline J gene. This sequence joins TRBV20-1 and TRBJ2-7; the D gene is possibly TRBD2 (7 bases). Germline CDR1 is DFQATT and CDR2 is SNEGSKA (reference sequence). With 4 bases removed from V and 2 bases from J, the gap between germline ends came to 15 bases. CDR3 length equals 14 residues. CDR3 in amino acids: CSAMVGGGAYEQYF. The CDR3 bases that were read are TGCAGTGCTATGGTAGGAGGGGGGGCCTACGAG.

This clone occurred many times. The sequenced fragment ends 3 residues before the CDR3 boundary, so the rest is inferred from the germline J gene. This rearrangement joins TRBV4-1 to TRBJ1-4; possibly TRBD1 for D (6 bases). This CDR3 comprises 16 residues. Trimming shortened V by 4 bases and J by 1 base, and 13 bases separated the two germline ends. CDR1 is MGHRA and CDR2 is YSYEKL in the germline V gene. The sequenced CDR3 bases are TGCGCCAGCAGCCCACAGGGAGAGGGAACTAATGAAAAA. It translates to CASSPQGEGTNEK. The entire CDR3 reads CASSPQGEGTNEKLFF.